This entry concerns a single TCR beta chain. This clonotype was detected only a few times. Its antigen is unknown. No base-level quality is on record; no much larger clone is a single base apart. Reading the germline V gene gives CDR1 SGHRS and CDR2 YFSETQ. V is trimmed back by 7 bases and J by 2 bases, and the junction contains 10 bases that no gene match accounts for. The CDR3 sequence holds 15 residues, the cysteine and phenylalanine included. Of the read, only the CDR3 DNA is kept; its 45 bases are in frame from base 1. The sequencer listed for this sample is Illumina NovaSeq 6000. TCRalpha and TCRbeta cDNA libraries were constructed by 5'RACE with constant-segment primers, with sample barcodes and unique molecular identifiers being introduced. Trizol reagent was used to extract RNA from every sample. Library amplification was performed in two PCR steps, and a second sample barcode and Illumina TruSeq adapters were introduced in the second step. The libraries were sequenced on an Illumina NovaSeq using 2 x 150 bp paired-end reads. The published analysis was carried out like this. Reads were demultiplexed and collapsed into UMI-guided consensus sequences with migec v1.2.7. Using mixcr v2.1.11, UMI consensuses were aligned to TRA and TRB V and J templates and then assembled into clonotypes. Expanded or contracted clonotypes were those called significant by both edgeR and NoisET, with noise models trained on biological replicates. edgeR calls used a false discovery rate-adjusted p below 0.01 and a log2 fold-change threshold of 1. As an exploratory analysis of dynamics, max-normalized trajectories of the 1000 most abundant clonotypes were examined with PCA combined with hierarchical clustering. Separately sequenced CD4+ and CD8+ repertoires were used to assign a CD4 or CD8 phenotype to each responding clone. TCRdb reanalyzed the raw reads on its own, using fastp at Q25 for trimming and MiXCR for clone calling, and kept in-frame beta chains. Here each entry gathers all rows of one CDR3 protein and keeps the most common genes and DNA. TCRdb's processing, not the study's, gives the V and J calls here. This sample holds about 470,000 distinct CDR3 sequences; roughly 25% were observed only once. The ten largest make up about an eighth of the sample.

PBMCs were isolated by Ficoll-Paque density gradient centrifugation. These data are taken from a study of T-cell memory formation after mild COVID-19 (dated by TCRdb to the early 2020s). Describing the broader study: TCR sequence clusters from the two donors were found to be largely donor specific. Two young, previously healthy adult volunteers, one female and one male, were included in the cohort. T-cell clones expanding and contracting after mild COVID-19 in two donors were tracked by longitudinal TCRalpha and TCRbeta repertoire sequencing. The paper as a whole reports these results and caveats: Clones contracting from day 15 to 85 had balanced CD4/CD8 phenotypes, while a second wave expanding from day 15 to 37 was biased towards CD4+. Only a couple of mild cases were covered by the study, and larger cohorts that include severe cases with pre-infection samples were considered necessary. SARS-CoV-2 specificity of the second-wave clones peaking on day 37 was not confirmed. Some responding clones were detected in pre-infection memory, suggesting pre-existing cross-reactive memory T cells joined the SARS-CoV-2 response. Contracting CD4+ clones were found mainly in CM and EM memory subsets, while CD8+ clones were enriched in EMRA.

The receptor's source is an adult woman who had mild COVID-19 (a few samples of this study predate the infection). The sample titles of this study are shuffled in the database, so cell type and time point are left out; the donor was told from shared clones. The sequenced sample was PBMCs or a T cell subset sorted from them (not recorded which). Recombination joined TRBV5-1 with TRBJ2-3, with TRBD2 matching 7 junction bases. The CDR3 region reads CASGIASGSTDTQYF. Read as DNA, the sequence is TGCGCCAGCGGAATAGCTAGCGGCTCCACAGATACGCAGTATTTT. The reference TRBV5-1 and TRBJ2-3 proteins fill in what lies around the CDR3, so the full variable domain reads KAGVTQTPRYLIKTRGQQVTLSCSPISGHRSVSWYQQTPGQGLQFLFEYFSETQRNKGNFPGRFSGRQFSNSRSEMNVSTLELGDSALYLCASGIASGSTDTQYFGPGTRLTVL.